This is a list of T cell receptor beta chains from one sample in a study of blood T cell repertoires in COVID-19. The repertoire was sequenced with immunoSEQ multiplex PCR; TCRdb's copy has only in-frame clones and lacks some. The sample includes tens of thousands of clones, roughly 90% of them seen just once. Sequenced: peripheral blood. The receptors were gathered from a human donor with active COVID-19. The donor label of this sample is uncertain. Both conserved end residues are part of each CDR3. Fields, in order: clone size, J gene, V gene, D gene, CDR3 DNA, CDR3 protein. A D gene is named only where the DNA matches it firmly. Size is omitted from some rows. Given values are once, few, many or a class for expanded clones.

NA,TRBJ2-5,TRBV3-1/TRBV3-2,NA,TGTGCCAGCAGCCAAGAAACAGATCCGCAAGAGACCCAGTACTTC,CASSQETDPQETQYF
NA,TRBJ2-7,TRBV5-1,TRBD1,TGCGCCAGCAGCCTGGAGGACAGGGTCTCCTACGAGCAGTACTTC,CASSLEDRVSYEQYF
NA,TRBJ2-7,TRBV5-1,TRBD1,TGCGCCAGCAGCTTGAAGGACAGGGGGCACCAGCAGTACTTC,CASSLKDRGHQQYF
NA,TRBJ1-1,TRBV3-1/TRBV3-2,NA,TGTGCCAGCAGCAAGACAACGCTCTCTGAAGCTTTCTTT,CASSKTTLSEAFF
NA,TRBJ1-3,TRBV3-1/TRBV3-2,TRBD1,TGTGCCAGCAGCCTCAGCCGGGACAGGGGAGGAAACACCATATATTTT,CASSLSRDRGGNTIYF
NA,TRBJ1-4,TRBV28,NA,TGTGCCAGCAGTCTCGGGGGGATACGCGCAACTAATGAAAAACTGTTTTTT,CASSLGGIRATNEKLFF
NA,TRBJ2-1,TRBV19,NA,TGTGCCAGTAGTATAGCCGGCGGGGCGAGGGATGAGCAGTTCTTC,CASSIAGGARDEQFF
few,TRBJ2-7,TRBV6-5,TRBD1,TGTGCCAGCAGTCACAGAGGACAGGGATACGAGCAGTACTTC,CASSHRGQGYEQYF
once,TRBJ1-1,TRBV27,NA,TGTGCCAGCAGGGAATGGGGGGGCACTGAAGCTTTCTTT,CASREWGGTEAFF
few,TRBJ2-7,TRBV28,TRBD1,TGTGCCAGCAGCCCTCCGGGACAGGGAGTAGGCGAGCAGTACTTC,CASSPPGQGVGEQYF
few,TRBJ1-2,TRBV28,TRBD1,TGTGCCAGCAGTCCCGGACAGGGAAAGGATGGCTACACCTTC,CASSPGQGKDGYTF
NA,TRBJ2-1,TRBV9,TRBD2,TGTGCCAGCAGCTACGGGACTAGCGGGGGGCACCCCTACAATGAGCAGTTCTTC,CASSYGTSGGHPYNEQFF
NA,TRBJ1-2,TRBV5-1,TRBD1,TGCGCCAGCAGTTTGAGACAGGGCAGGGGCTACACCTTC,CASSLRQGRGYTF
NA,TRBJ2-7,TRBV14,TRBD1,TGTGCCAGCCGCGGGATGGGACAGGGGAGGTACGAGCAGTACTTC,CASRGMGQGRYEQYF
NA,TRBJ1-2,TRBV5-1,NA,TGCGCCAGCAGCTTCGAGACTAACTATGGCTACACCTTC,CASSFETNYGYTF
NA,TRBJ2-2,TRBV6-2/TRBV6-3,TRBD1,TGTGCCAGCAGTTCGCTCCCAGGGGGAACCGGGGAGCTGTTTTTT,CASSSLPGGTGELFF
NA,TRBJ2-3,TRBV7-8,NA,TGTGCCAGCAGGCCAGAAGTTGGAGATACGCAGTATTTT,CASRPEVGDTQYF
NA,TRBJ1-1,TRBV18,TRBD1,TGTGCCAGCTCCGGGACAGGGAGACCTGAAGCTTTCTTT,CASSGTGRPEAFF
NA,TRBJ2-7,TRBV4-2,TRBD2,TGTGCCAGCAGCCAAGATTCCAGCGGGGGACCGCCCTACGAGCAGTACTTC,CASSQDSSGGPPYEQYF
NA,TRBJ2-5,TRBV2,NA,TGTGCCAGCAATACCCTAGGAGGTGGGCAAGAGACCCAGTACTTC,CASNTLGGGQETQYF